The clone carrying this T cell receptor (beta chain) was picked up one time. The antigen remains unidentified. This table comes from immunoSEQ multiplex PCR, and its TCRdb copy is limited to in-frame clones, with some not included. The data hold fewer than 120,000 clones, with around 90% observed a single time. This entry is derived from a study of cytomegalovirus exposure and HLA in healthy donors. CDR1 and CDR2 (germline): MNHNY, SVGAGI (reference sequence). This CDR3 has 15 residues. Trimming cost V 2 bases and J 5 bases, with 12 bases left between them. The study, taken as a whole, reports: That first-cohort TCR clusters tended to co-occur in the roughly 130 validation repertoires was found in a later analysis. Under in vitro conditions, a few CMV-associated chains were confirmed as specific for CMV antigens. As was reported, the classifier diagnosed cytomegalovirus status with high specificity and sensitivity. The listing of approximately 160 TCR beta chains classed them as cytomegalovirus-associated.

The chain uses TRBV6-6 and TRBJ1-4; TRBD1 is a possible D gene (6 bases). Material for sequencing was PBMCs. The source is a woman aged 18-29 years in good health and CMV-seronegative. DNA of the CDR3: TGTGCCAGCAGTTACCCCCAGGGGACGAATGAAAAACTGTTTTTT. Its translation: CASSYPQGTNEKLFF.